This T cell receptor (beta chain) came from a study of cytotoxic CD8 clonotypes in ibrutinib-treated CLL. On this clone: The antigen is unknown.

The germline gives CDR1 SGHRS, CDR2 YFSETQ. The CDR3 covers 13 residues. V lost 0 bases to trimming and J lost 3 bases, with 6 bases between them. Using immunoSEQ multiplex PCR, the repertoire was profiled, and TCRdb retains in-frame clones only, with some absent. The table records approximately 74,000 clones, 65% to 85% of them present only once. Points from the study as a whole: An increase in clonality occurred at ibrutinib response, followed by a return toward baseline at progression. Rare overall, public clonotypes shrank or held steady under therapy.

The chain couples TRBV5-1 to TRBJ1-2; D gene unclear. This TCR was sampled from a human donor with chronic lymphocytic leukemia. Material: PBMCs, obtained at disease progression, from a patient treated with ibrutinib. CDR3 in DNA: TGCGCCAGCAGCTTGGACAGTTACTATGGCTACACCTTC. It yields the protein CASSLDSYYGYTF.